The source of this T cell receptor beta chain is a study of shared clonotypes between healthy human individuals. About the study: The study enrolled two women and a few men aged 18 to 49. Study results and caveats: Sampling covered blood only; tissue repertoires likely differ.

The CDR3 is 18 amino acids. Original data processing: Without quality scores, immunoSEQ junctional reads could not be filtered like full-length reads. The table came from immunoSEQ multiplex PCR; TCRdb's copy has only in-frame clones and leaves some out. V and J calls and clone size follow that table, whereas D and trimming were derived from the DNA. In the table there are about 480,000 clones, around 79% of which are singletons. Worth noting for this clone: Antigen: not known.

Participating donors were healthy, HIV-negative adults free of recent acute infections or vaccinations. The V gene is TRBV21-1, the J gene TRBJ1-2. TRBV21-1 is a pseudogene locus. The source of this sequence is a woman between 35 and 50 years old in good health. Some clones in this sample may be carry-over from other donors' samples. Input material: PBMCs. The CDR3, as DNA: TGTGCCAGCAGCAAAGGCAAGCGTGGGGAGATGTTTGACTATGGCTACACCTTC. As protein: CASSKGKRGEMFDYGYTF.